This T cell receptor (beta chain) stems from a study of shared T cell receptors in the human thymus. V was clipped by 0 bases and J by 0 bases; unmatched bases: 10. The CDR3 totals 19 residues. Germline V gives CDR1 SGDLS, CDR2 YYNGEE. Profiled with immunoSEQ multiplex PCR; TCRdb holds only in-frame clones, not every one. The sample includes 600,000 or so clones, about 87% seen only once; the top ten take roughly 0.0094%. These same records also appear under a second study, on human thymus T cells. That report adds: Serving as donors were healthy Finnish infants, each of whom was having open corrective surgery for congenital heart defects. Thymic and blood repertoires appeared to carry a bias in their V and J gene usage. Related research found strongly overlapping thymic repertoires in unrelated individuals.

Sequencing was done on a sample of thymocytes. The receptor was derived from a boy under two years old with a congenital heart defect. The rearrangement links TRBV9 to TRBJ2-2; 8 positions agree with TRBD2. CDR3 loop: CASSVAPTPGLANTGELFF. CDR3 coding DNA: TGTGCCAGCAGCGTAGCCCCCACACCGGGACTAGCGAACACCGGGGAGCTGTTTTTT.